This record covers a single TCR beta chain. These data belong to a study of blood T cell repertoires in COVID-19. Whole-study context: The cDNA or gDNA used as material had been derived from T cells, B-cell-depleted T cells, or PBMCs.

In the original processing: By means of reference gene primer amplification, nucleated cell counts were estimated. Repertoires were generated with immunoSEQ multiplex PCR, while TCRdb's copy carries only in-frame clones and drops some. The DNA was the basis for D and trimming; V, J and clone size are from that table. The profile shows 100,000 or so clones, approximately 82% of them singletons. Per the germline V gene, CDR1 is GTSNPN and CDR2 is SVGIG (reference sequence). The CDR3 spans 15 residues. Trimming removed 0 bases from V and 4 bases from J; junction bases left unmatched: 5. The rearrangement uses TRBV30 and TRBJ1-2, with 10 bases identical to TRBD1. The sequence was collected from a man between 60 and 75 years old with acute or convalescent COVID-19. Sequenced input: peripheral blood. The CDR3 DNA reads as TGTGCCTGGAGTGTACTCTGGGACAGGGGCTATGGCTACACCTTC. This gives the protein CAWSVLWDRGYGYTF.